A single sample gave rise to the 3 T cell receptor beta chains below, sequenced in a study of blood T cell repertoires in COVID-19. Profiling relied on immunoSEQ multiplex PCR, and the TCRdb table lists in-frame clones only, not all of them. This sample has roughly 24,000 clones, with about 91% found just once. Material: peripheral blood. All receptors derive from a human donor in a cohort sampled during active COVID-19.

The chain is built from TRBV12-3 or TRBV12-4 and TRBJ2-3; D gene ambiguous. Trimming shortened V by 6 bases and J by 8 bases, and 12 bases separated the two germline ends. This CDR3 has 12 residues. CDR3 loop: CASSPHFSTQYF. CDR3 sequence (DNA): TGTGCCAGCAGCCCCCACTTTAGTACGCAGTATTTT.

The chain's CDR3 is CASSSAPVGVLQTEAFF. CDR3 sequence (DNA): TGTGCCAGCAGCTCCGCCCCAGTCGGGGTTCTACAGACTGAAGCTTTCTTT. The chain is built from TRBV7-8 and TRBJ1-1; unclear D gene. This CDR3 has 17 residues. Germline V lookup: CDR1 SGHVS, CDR2 FQNEAQ. The V gene lost 4 bases and the J gene lost 5 bases, with 23 bases spanning the gap.

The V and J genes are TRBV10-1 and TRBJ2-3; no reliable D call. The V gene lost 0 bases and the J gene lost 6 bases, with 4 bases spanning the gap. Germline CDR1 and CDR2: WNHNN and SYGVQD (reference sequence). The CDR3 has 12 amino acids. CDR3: CASSESIDTQYF. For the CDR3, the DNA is TGCGCCAGCAGTGAGTCTATTGATACGCAGTATTTT.